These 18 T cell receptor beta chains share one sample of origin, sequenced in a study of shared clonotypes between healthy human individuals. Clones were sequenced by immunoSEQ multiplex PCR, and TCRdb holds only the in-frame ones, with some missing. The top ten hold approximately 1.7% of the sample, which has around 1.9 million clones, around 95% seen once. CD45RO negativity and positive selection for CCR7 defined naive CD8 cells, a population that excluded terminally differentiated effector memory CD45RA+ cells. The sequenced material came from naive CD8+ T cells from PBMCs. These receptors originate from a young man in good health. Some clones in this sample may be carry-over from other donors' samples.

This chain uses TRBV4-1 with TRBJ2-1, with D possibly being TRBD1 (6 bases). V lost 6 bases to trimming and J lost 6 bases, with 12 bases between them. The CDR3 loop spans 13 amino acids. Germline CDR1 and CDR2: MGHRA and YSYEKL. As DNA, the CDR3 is TGCGCCAGCAGTTCACTAGGGGGCAATGAGCAGTTCTTC. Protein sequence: CASSSLGGNEQFF.

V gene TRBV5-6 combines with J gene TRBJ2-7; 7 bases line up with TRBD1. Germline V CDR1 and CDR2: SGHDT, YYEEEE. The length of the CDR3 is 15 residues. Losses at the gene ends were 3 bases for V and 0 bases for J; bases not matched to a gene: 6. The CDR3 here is CASSWGQSISYEQYF. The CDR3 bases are TGTGCCAGCAGCTGGGGACAGTCAATCTCCTACGAGCAGTACTTC.

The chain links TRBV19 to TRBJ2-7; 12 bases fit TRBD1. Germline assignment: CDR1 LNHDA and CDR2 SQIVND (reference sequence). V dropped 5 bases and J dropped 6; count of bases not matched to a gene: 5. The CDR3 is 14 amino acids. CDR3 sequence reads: CASSFGTGGFEQYF. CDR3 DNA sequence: TGTGCCAGTAGTTTTGGGACAGGGGGCTTCGAGCAGTACTTC.

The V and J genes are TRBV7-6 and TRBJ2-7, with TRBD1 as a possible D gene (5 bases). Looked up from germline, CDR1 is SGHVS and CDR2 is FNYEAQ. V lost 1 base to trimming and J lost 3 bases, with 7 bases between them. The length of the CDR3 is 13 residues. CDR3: CASSLGGYYEQYF. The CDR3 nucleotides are TGTGCCAGCAGCTTAGGGGGCTACTACGAGCAGTACTTC.

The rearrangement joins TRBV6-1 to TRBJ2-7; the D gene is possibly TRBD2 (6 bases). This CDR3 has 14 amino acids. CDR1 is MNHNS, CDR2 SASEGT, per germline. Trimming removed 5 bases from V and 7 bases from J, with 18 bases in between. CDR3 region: CASSPRLETGEQYF. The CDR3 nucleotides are TGTGCCAGCAGTCCTCGACTAGAAACGGGGGAGCAGTACTTC.

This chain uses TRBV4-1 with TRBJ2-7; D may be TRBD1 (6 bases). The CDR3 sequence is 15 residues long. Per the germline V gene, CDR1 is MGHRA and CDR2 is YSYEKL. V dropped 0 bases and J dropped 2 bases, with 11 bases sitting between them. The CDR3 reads CASSQEPRGPYEQYF. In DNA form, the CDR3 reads TGCGCCAGCAGCCAAGAACCCAGGGGACCCTACGAGCAGTACTTC.

CDR3 coding DNA: TGTGCCACCCAGACAGGGACAAAGTCCTACGAGCAGTACTTC. Its protein product is CATQTGTKSYEQYF. The chain carries TRBV7-9 and TRBJ2-7, with TRBD1 matching over 7 bases. The trim removed 10 bases at V and 1 base at J, leaving 10 bases unmatched. CDR3 size: 14 residues. Germline V gene lookup returns CDR1 SEHNR and CDR2 FQNEAQ (reference sequence).

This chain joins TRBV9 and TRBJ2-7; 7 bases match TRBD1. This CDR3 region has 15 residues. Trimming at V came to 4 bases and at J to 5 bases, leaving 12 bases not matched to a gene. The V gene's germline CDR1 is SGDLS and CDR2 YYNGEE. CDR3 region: CASSPQTGPTNEQYF. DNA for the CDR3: TGTGCCAGCAGCCCACAGACAGGGCCGACGAACGAGCAGTACTTC. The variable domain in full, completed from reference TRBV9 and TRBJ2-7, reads DSGVTQTPKHLITATGQRVTLRCSPRSGDLSVYWYQQSLDQGLQFLIQYYNGEERAKGNILERFSAQQFPDLHSELNLSSLELGDSALYFCASSPQTGPTNEQYFGPGTRLTVT.

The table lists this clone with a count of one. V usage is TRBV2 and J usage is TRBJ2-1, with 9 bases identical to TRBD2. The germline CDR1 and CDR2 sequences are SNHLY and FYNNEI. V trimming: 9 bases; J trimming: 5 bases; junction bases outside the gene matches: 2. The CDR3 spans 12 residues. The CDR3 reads CASLAGNNEQFF. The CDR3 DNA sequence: TGTGCCAGTCTAGCGGGAAACAATGAGCAGTTCTTC.

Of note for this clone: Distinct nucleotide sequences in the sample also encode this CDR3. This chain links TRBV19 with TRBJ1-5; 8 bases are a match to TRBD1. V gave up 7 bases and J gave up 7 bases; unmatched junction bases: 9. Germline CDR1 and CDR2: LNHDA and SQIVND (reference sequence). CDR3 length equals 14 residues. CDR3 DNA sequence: TGTGCCAGTACCCCTGGACAGGGCGGGCAGCCCCAGCATTTT. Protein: CASTPGQGGQPQHF.

The DNA of the CDR3 is TGTGCCAGTAGCTTGGACGCCGACTCTGGAAACACCATATATTTT. Residues: CASSLDADSGNTIYF. The V call is TRBV19, the J call TRBJ1-3, with D unclear. Trimming pared 6 bases from V and 0 bases from J, leaving 12 bases between. Germline V gene data show CDR1 as LNHDA and CDR2 as SQIVND (reference sequence). The CDR3 has 15 residues.

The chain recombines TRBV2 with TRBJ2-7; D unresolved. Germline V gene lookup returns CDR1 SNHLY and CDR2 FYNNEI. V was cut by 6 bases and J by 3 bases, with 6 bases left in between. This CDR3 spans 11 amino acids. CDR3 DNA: TGTGCCAGCAGCCCTTACTACGAGCAGTACTTC. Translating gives CASSPYYEQYF. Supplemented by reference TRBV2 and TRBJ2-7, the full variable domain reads EPEVTQTPSHQVTQMGQEVILRCVPISNHLYFYWYRQILGQKVEFLVSFYNNEISEKSEIFDDQFSVERPDGSNFTLKIRSTKLEDSAMYFCASSPYYEQYFGPGTRLTVT.

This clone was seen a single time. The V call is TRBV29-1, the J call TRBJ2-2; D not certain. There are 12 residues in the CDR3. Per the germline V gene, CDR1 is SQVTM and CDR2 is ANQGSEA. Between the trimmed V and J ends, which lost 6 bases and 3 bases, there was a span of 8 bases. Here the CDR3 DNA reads TGCAGCGTCGCCCGATACACCGGGGAGCTGTTTTTT. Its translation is CSVARYTGELFF.

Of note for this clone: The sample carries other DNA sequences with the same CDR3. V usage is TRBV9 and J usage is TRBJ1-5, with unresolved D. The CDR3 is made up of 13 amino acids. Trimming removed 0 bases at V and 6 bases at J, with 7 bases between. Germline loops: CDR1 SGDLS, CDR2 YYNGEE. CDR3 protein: CASSVGSGQPQHF. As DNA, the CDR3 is TGTGCCAGCAGCGTAGGTTCGGGTCAGCCCCAGCATTTT.

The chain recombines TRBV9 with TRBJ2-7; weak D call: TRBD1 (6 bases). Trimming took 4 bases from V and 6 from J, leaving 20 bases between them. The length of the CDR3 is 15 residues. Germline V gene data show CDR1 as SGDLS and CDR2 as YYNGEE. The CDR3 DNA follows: TGTGCCAGCAGCTCCCGACAGGAACAGGAGTCCGAGCAGTACTTC. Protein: CASSSRQEQESEQYF.

CDR3: CASSLKADYNQPQHF. The CDR3 bases are TGTGCCAGCAGCTTAAAGGCGGACTATAATCAGCCCCAGCATTTT. The J gene is TRBJ1-5, the V gene TRBV7-2; no definite D call. V was pared by 2 bases and J by 4 bases, with 12 bases between. The germline CDR1 and CDR2 sequences are SGHTA and FQGNSA. This CDR3 is built from 15 residues.

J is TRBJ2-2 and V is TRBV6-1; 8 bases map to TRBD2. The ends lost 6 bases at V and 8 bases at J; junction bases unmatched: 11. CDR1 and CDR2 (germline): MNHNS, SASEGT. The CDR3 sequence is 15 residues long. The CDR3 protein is CASRPPGLEIGELFF. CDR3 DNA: TGTGCCAGCAGACCCCCGGGACTAGAAATAGGGGAGCTGTTTTTT.

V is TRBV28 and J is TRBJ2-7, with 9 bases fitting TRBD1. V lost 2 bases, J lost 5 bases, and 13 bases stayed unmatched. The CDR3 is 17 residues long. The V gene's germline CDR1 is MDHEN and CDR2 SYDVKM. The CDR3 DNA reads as TGTGCCAGCAGTTTAGTTTATCGACAGGGGGTAGGCCACGAGCAGTACTTC. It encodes CASSLVYRQGVGHEQYF.